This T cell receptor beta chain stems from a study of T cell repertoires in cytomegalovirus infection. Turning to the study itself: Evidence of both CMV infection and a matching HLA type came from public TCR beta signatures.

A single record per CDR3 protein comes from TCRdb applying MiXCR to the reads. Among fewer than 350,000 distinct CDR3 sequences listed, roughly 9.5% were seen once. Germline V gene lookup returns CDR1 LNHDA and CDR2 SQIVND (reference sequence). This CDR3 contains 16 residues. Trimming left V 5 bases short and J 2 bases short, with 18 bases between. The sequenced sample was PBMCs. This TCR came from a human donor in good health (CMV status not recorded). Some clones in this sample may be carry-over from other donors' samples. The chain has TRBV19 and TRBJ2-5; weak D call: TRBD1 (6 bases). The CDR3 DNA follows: TGTGCCAGTAGTGCTCGACAGGCCCCTGGGCAAGAGACCCAGTACTTC. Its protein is CASSARQAPGQETQYF.